The T cell receptor (beta chain) described here comes from a study of T cell changes during pregnancy in multiple sclerosis. Sequencing was performed with immunoSEQ multiplex PCR; in TCRdb, only in-frame clones are kept and a portion is missing. The sample records 100,000 or so clones, roughly 90% being singletons. V lost 1 base and J 1 base, leaving 14 bases between the germline ends. Looked up from germline, CDR1 is KGHSH and CDR2 is LQKENI. This CDR3 has 17 amino acids. J is TRBJ2-4 and V is TRBV18, with D possibly TRBD1 on 6 matching bases. This sequence originates from a female donor with multiple sclerosis, enrolled in a pregnancy study. This material consisted of peripheral blood, taken after pregnancy. The CDR3 spells CASSPRVTGPAKNIQYF. As DNA, the CDR3 is TGTGCCAGCTCACCACGTGTGACAGGCCCCGCCAAAAACATTCAGTACTTC.